The following is a T cell receptor beta chain sequence with its context. The data were taken from a study of blood T cell repertoires in COVID-19. The CDR3 runs 14 residues. The germline gives CDR1 ENHRY, CDR2 SYGVKD. Trimming shortened V by 4 bases and J by 6 bases, and 15 bases separated the two germline ends. Data came from immunoSEQ multiplex PCR; TCRdb stores just in-frame clones and leaves some out. The profile shows some 270,000 clones, 70% to 90% of them singletons. The sequencing sample was made of peripheral blood. This clonotype was obtained from a woman in her 70s with acute or convalescent COVID-19. This chain connects TRBV10-3 to TRBJ1-1; no clear D gene. The CDR3 DNA reads as TGTGCCATCAGTGGCGACACACGGCCCTCTGAAGCTTTCTTT. Protein: CAISGDTRPSEAFF.